These T cell receptor beta chains were read from a single sample in a study of shared clonotypes between healthy human individuals. Sequenced by immunoSEQ multiplex PCR; TCRdb stores in-frame clones only, minus some. This sample carries about 610,000 clones, 95% to 96% of them seen once, and the ten largest clones take about 0.11%. The sequenced sample was naive CD8+ T cells sorted from blood. All receptors derive from a woman aged 25 to 39 in good health. Both conserved end residues are part of each CDR3. D genes are given only for firm matches. Clone size is shown for a subset of rows, as once, few, many or a class of expanded clone.

J gene	V gene	D gene	clone size	CDR3 protein	CDR3 DNA
TRBJ1-5	TRBV30	-	once	CAWSLSTNQPQHF	TGTGCCTGGAGTCTTAGTACCAATCAGCCCCAGCATTTT
TRBJ1-4	TRBV2	TRBD1	-	CASKTGGGEKLFF	TGTGCCAGCAAAACAGGGGGCGGTGAAAAACTGTTTTTT
TRBJ2-1	TRBV18	-	-	CASSDRRTNYNEQFF	TGTGCCAGCTCGGACCGACGGACAAACTACAATGAGCAGTTCTTC
TRBJ1-1	TRBV7-9	TRBD1	-	CASRDRDRPLNTEAFF	TGTGCCAGCCGCGACAGGGACAGGCCGTTGAACACTGAAGCTTTCTTT
TRBJ2-1	TRBV9	TRBD2	-	CASSVAGGNDEQFF	TGTGCCAGCAGCGTAGCGGGAGGGAATGATGAGCAGTTCTTC
TRBJ2-1	TRBV7-3	TRBD2	once	CASSSPAGGYNEQFF	TGTGCCAGCAGCTCCCCAGCGGGAGGGTACAATGAGCAGTTCTTC
TRBJ2-7	TRBV27	-	-	CASSLFGRLWNF	TGTGCCAGCAGTTTATTTGGCCGCTTATGGAACTTC
TRBJ2-1	TRBV2	-	-	CASSQRTSYNEQFF	TGTGCCAGCAGTCAAAGAACTAGTTACAATGAGCAGTTCTTC
TRBJ2-1	TRBV7-3	TRBD2	-	CASSSVSGRDHNEQFF	TGTGCCAGCAGTTCCGTCAGCGGGAGGGACCACAATGAGCAGTTCTTC
TRBJ1-2	TRBV5-6	-	-	CASSFRRLDGYTF	TGTGCCAGCAGCTTTCGCAGGTTGGATGGCTACACCTTC
TRBJ1-1	TRBV28	-	-	CASAGSKAFF	TGTGCCAGCGCAGGGTCGAAGGCTTTCTTT
TRBJ2-5	TRBV9	-	once	CASSESGETQYF	TGTGCCAGCAGCGAGTCAGGGGAGACCCAGTACTTC